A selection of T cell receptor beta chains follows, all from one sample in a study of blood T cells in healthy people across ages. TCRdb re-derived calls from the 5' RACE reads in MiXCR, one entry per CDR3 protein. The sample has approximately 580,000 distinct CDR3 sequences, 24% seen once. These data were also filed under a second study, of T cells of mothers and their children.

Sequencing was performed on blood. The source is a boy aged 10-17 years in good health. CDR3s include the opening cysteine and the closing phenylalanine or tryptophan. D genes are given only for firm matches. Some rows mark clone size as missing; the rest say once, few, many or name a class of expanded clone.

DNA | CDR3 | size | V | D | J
TGCAGTGCTACCTCCGGGACGGTTCGTAATGAAAAACTGTTTTTT | CSATSGTVRNEKLFF | few | TRBV20-1 | NA | TRBJ1-4
TGCAGCGTCGCAGGGGGCCCCTACGAGCAGTACTTC | CSVAGGPYEQYF | NA | TRBV29-1 | TRBD1 | TRBJ2-7
TGTGCCAGCAGCCTGGACTGGAAAAAGCAGTTCTTC | CASSLDWKKQFF | few | TRBV6-2/TRBV6-3 | NA | TRBJ2-1
TGCGCCAGCAGCCAAGAGGGCAGGGGGAACACTGAAGCTTTCTTT | CASSQEGRGNTEAFF | few | TRBV4-1 | NA | TRBJ1-1
TGTGCCAGCAGCTCGAGGGGGGGAAGGTGGCAAGAGACCCAGTACTTC | CASSSRGGRWQETQYF | NA | TRBV7-9 | NA | TRBJ2-5
TGTGCCATCAGTGACAGATCCTACAATGAGCAGTTCTTC | CAISDRSYNEQFF | NA | TRBV10-3 | NA | TRBJ2-1
TGCGCCAGCAGCCAAGATTATTCCGAGCAGTGCTTC | CASSQDYSEQCF | NA | TRBV4-1 | NA | TRBJ2-5
TGTGCCAGCAGACTCCGGGACAGGGAACAAGGCGAGCAGTACTTC | CASRLRDREQGEQYF | few | TRBV12-3/TRBV12-4 | TRBD1 | TRBJ2-7
TGTGCCAGCAGGGGACAGGGAGTACCTAATGAAAAACTGTTTTTT | CASRGQGVPNEKLFF | NA | TRBV2 | TRBD1 | TRBJ1-4
TGTGCCAGCAGCTTAGGATGGGGGCAGGGCACGTACCAAGAGACCCAGTACTTC | CASSLGWGQGTYQETQYF | few | TRBV11-2 | NA | TRBJ2-5
TGTGCCAGCGGGGGGACAGGGATCACTGAAGCTTTCTTT | CASGGTGITEAFF | NA | TRBV6-5 | TRBD1 | TRBJ1-1
NA | CASGWGEGSGRYF | once | TRBV12-3/TRBV12-4 | NA | TRBJ2-7
TGTGCCAGCAGCTCCGGGGATGGCTACACCTTC | CASSSGDGYTF | NA | TRBV13 | NA | TRBJ1-2
TGTGCCAGCAGTGTGGTATTAGCCCATGAAGCTTTCTTT | CASSVVLAHEAFF | few | TRBV12-3/TRBV12-4 | NA | TRBJ1-1
TGTGCCACCAGTGATTTCAGGGGGCCTTACCAAGAGACCCAGTACTTC | CATSDFRGPYQETQYF | few | TRBV24-1 | TRBD1 | TRBJ2-5
TGTGCCAGCAGTGACTTCGGGACATCGAACACTGAAGCTTTCTTT | CASSDFGTSNTEAFF | few | TRBV25-1 | NA | TRBJ1-1
TGTGCCAGCAGGGGCGCAGGGTCGGACACTGAAGCTTTCTTT | CASRGAGSDTEAFF | NA | TRBV28 | NA | TRBJ1-1
TGTGCCAGCACCGTCGTCGGGAACACCATATATTTT | CASTVVGNTIYF | NA | TRBV6-6 | NA | TRBJ1-3
TGCGCCAGCTCCATCCAACGGGGGGCTGTAGATACGCAGTATTTT | CASSIQRGAVDTQYF | few | TRBV5-1 | NA | TRBJ2-3
TGCAGTGCGAGAGACAGGGACACCCGGGAGACCCAGTACTTC | CSARDRDTRETQYF | NA | TRBV20-1 | TRBD1 | TRBJ2-5
TGCAGCGTTGAAGATCGGGGAATCCCTGAGCAGTTCTTC | CSVEDRGIPEQFF | NA | TRBV29-1 | NA | TRBJ2-1
TGTGCCAGCATTCATAGAGTGAACACCGGGGAGCTGTTTTTT | CASIHRVNTGELFF | NA | TRBV12-3/TRBV12-4 | NA | TRBJ2-2
TGTGCCTGGAGTGTCGAGGACTACGAGCAGTACTTC | CAWSVEDYEQYF | NA | TRBV30 | NA | TRBJ2-7
TGTGCCAGCAACAGACTAGCGCCCCGGGTAGATACGCAGTATTTT | CASNRLAPRVDTQYF | NA | TRBV6-1 | TRBD2 | TRBJ2-3
TGTGCCAGTAGTGTCGACAGAATCTCCTACGAGCAGTACTTC | CASSVDRISYEQYF | NA | TRBV19 | NA | TRBJ2-7
TGTGCCAGCAGTGGGTGGACAGGGGGCGAAGCGACAGATACGCAGTATTTT | CASSGWTGGEATDTQYF | NA | TRBV2 | TRBD1 | TRBJ2-3
TGCGCCAGCAGCCAAGGGCCCGGACAGGTGGGTGAGCAGTTCTTC | CASSQGPGQVGEQFF | NA | TRBV4-1 | TRBD1 | TRBJ2-1
TGTGCCAGCAGCTTACTAGCGGGGGGAATGAATGAGCAGTTCTTC | CASSLLAGGMNEQFF | NA | TRBV7-2 | TRBD2 | TRBJ2-1
TGTGCCAGCAGTGAACAGCGAGCGGGAGGTACGCATGAGCAGTTCTTC | CASSEQRAGGTHEQFF | NA | TRBV2 | TRBD2 | TRBJ2-1
TGCAGTGCTAACACTAGGAGTCGAGGGACCCAGTACTTC | CSANTRSRGTQYF | few | TRBV20-1 | NA | TRBJ2-5
TGTGCCAGCAGCTATAGACAGGGGATGGCGTCTGGCTACACCTTC | CASSYRQGMASGYTF | few | TRBV12-3/TRBV12-4 | TRBD1 | TRBJ1-2
TGCGCCAGCAGCCAAGATCGGCGCGAGCAGTACTTC | CASSQDRREQYF | many | TRBV4-1 | NA | TRBJ2-7
TGTGCCACCAGTGAACAGACAGAGACCCCGAACACCGGGGAGCTGTTTTTT | CATSEQTETPNTGELFF | few | TRBV24-1 | NA | TRBJ2-2
TGCAGTGCTTATAGACTAGCGGGAGTGAATGAGCAGTTCTTC | CSAYRLAGVNEQFF | few | TRBV20-1 | TRBD2 | TRBJ2-1
TGCGCCAGCAGCTTGGTGGGGGGAACAGGGAGGGGGAACACTGAAGCTTTCTTT | CASSLVGGTGRGNTEAFF | NA | TRBV5-1 | NA | TRBJ1-1
TGTGCCAGCAGCAAAGAGGAGGGCAGGAGAACCTACGAGCAGTACTTC | CASSKEEGRRTYEQYF | NA | TRBV21-1 | NA | TRBJ2-7
TGTGCCAGCAGTGAGAACCCTAGCAATGAGCAGTTCTTC | CASSENPSNEQFF | few | TRBV6-6 | NA | TRBJ2-1
TGTGCCAGCTCACCAAGCTTCACTGACAGGGGTACTGAAGCTTTCTTT | CASSPSFTDRGTEAFF | few | TRBV18 | TRBD1 | TRBJ1-1
TGTGCCAGCAGCCTCACGACAGGTAGCACAGATACGCAGTATTTT | CASSLTTGSTDTQYF | NA | TRBV7-9 | NA | TRBJ2-3
TGTGCCAGCAGCTTAGCGACACAGGTGGGTGGCTACACCTTC | CASSLATQVGGYTF | NA | TRBV7-2 | NA | TRBJ1-2
TGTGCCAGCAGCCAAGGGGTCCCTGGCGGGGGGACCTACGAGCAGTACTTC | CASSQGVPGGGTYEQYF | many | TRBV3-1 | TRBD2 | TRBJ2-7